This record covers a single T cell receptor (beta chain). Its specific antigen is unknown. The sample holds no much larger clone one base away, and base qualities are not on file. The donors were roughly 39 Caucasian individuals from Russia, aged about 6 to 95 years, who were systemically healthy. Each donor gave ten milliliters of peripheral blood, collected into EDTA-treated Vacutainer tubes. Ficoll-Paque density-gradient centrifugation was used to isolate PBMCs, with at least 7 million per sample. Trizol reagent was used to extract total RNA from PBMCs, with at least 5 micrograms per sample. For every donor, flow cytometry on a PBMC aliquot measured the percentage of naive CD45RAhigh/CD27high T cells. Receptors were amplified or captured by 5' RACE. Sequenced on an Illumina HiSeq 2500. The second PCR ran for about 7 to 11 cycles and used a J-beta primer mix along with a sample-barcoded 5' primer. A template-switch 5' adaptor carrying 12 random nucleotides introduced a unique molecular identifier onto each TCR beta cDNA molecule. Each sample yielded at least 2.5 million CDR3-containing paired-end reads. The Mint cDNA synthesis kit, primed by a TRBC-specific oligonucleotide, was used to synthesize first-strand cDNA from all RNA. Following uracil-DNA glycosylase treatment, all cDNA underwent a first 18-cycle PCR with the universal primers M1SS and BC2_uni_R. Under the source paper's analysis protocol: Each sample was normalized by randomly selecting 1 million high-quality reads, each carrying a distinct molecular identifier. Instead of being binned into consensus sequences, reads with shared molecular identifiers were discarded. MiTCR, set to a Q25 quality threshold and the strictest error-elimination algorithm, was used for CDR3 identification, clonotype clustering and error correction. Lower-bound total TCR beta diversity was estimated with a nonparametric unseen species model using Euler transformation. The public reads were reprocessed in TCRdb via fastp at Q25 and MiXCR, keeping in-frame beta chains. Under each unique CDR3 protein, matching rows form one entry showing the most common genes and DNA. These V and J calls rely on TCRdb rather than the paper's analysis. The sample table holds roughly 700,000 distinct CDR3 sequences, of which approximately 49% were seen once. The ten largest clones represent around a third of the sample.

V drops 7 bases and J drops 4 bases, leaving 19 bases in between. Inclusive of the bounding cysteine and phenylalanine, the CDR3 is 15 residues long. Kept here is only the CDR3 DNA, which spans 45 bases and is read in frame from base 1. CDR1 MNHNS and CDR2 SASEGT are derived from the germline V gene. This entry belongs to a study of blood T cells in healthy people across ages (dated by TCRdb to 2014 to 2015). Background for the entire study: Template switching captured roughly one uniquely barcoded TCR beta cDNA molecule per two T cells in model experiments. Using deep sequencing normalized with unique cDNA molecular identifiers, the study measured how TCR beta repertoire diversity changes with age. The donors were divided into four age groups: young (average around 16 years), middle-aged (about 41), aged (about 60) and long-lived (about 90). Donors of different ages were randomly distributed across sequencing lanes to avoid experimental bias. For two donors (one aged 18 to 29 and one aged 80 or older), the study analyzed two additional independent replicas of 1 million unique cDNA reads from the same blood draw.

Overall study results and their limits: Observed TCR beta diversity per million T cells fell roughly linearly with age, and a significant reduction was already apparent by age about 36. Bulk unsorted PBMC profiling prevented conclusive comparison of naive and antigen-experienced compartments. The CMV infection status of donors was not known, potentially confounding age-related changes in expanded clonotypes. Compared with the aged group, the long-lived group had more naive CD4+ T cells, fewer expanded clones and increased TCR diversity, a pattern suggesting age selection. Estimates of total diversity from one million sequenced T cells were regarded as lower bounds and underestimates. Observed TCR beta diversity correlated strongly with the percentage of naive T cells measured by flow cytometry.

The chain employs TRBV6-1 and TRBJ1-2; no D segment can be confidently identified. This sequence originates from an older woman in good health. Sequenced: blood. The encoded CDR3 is CASKPSSLSLYGYTF. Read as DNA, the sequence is TGTGCCAGCAAGCCTTCCTCCCTGTCGCTCTATGGCTACACCTTC.